Each of the 7 T cell receptor beta chains below was sequenced from the same sample in a study of CD8 T cells in Susac syndrome. RNA totalling about 0.45 to 1 ug underwent reverse transcription with random hexamers. TCRdb re-called the immunoSEQ multiplex PCR reads through MiXCR, storing one row per CDR3 protein. The top ten clones hold 0.075% to 0.095% of a sample with some 200,000 distinct CDR3 sequences, roughly 96% of them seen once. The sequenced material came from CD4+ T cells from PBMCs. The receptor set was obtained from a human donor with multiple sclerosis.

This sequence joins TRBV9 and TRBJ2-5, with TRBD1 identical over 10 bases. The CDR3 totals 15 residues. Germline values: CDR1 SGDLS, CDR2 YYNGEE. The J segment lost 9 bases and the V segment lost 4 bases, leaving 12 bases of the junction unmatched. The chain's CDR3 is CASSQDRGWGMAQYF. The CDR3 DNA is TGTGCCAGCAGCCAGGACAGGGGGTGGGGTATGGCCCAGTACTTC.

This chain uses TRBV24-1 with TRBJ2-1; TRBD2 agrees at 14 bases. V lost 3 bases to trimming and J lost 9 bases; unmatched junction nucleotides: 3. The germline gives CDR1 KGHDR, CDR2 SFDVKD. The CDR3 runs 15 residues. Written as DNA, the CDR3 is TGTGCCACCAGTGATGGGACTAGCGGGGGAGGTGAGCAGTTCTTC. Translation gives CATSDGTSGGGEQFF.

In its sample, this clonotype was seen once. V gene TRBV5-1 combines with J gene TRBJ1-2; no definite D call. Trimming removed 0 bases from V and 4 bases from J, with 10 bases in between. In germline, CDR1 is SGHRS, CDR2 YFSETQ. The CDR3 contains 14 residues. CDR3 DNA: TGCGCCAGCAGCTTGGATGTAGGGCCCTATGGCTACACCTTC. Amino acid sequence: CASSLDVGPYGYTF.

The chain has TRBV7-9 and TRBJ2-1; a weak D match, TRBD2 (6 bases). The CDR3 sequence is 13 residues long. Between the trimmed V and J ends, which lost 5 bases and 13 bases, there was a span of 18 bases. Germline CDR1 and CDR2: SEHNR and FQNEAQ (reference sequence). Here the CDR3 DNA reads TGTGCCAGCAGCGCCCGGGAGAGCATCAGACAGTTCTTC. This sequence encodes CASSARESIRQFF.

The rearrangement uses TRBV6-1 and TRBJ2-7; 7 bases line up with TRBD1. Per the germline V gene, CDR1 is MNHNS and CDR2 is SASEGT. The junction had 11 bases not matched to a gene; V was cut back by 6 bases and J by 6 bases. The CDR3 spans 14 residues. CDR3 DNA sequence: TGTGCCAGCAGCCCCGGGACAGTGGGCTCCGAGCAGTACTTC. This gives the protein CASSPGTVGSEQYF.

The V gene is TRBV5-1, the J gene TRBJ2-1; D not resolved. Germline V gene sequence: CDR1 SGHRS, CDR2 YFSETQ. This CDR3 region has 15 residues. Trimming shortened V by 6 bases and J by 0 bases, and 13 bases separated the two germline ends. The chain's CDR3 is CASTPLGASYNEQFF. In DNA form, the CDR3 reads TGCGCCAGCACTCCCTTGGGTGCCTCCTACAATGAGCAGTTCTTC.

The chain links TRBV20-1 to TRBJ2-7, with D unresolved. Germline V lookup: CDR1 DFQATT, CDR2 SNEGSKA (reference sequence). The CDR3 is 11 residues long. DNA for the CDR3: TGCAGCGCCGGAGCCGTCTACGAGCAGTACTTC. It codes for CSAGAVYEQYF.